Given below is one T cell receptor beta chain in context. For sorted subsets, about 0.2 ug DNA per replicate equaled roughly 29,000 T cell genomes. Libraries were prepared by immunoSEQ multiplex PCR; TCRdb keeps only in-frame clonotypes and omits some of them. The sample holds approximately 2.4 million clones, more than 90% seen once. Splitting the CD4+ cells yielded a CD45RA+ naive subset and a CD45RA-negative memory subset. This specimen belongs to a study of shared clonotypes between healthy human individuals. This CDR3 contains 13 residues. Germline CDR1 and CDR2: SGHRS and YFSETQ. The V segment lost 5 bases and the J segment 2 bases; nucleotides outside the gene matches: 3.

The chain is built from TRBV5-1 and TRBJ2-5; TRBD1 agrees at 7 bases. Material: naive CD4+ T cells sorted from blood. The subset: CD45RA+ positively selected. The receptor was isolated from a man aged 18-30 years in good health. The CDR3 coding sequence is TGCGCCAGCAGTGGACAGGCACAAGAGACCCAGTACTTC. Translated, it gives CASSGQAQETQYF.